The rows below give T cell receptor beta chains drawn from one sample of a study of blood T cell repertoires in COVID-19. The method was immunoSEQ multiplex PCR; TCRdb's version includes in-frame clones alone and lacks a portion of them. Among under 150,000 clones listed, around four fifths were seen once. The specimen sequenced was PBMCs or T cells enriched from blood (not recorded which). The receptors originated from a woman in her thirties or forties who had recovered from COVID-19. The CDR3 runs from the conserved cysteine through the conserved F or W. A D gene is named only where the DNA matches it firmly.

>TRBJ2-2|TRBV7-8|.
CASSLGGPGTGELFF
>TRBJ1-2|TRBV19|.
CASSPGTSGRGYTF
>TRBJ2-1|TRBV7-9|TRBD2
CASSPRTSGGTGYNEQFF
>TRBJ1-1|TRBV29-1|TRBD1
CSVRQGDGTEAFF
>TRBJ1-5|TRBV7-8|.
CASSSDGGYQPQHF
>TRBJ1-5|TRBV7-8|.
CASRESGINQPQHF
>TRBJ2-7|TRBV2|TRBD2
CASSETSGRHEQYF
>TRBJ1-1|TRBV29-1|.
CSAMTGNTEAFF
>TRBJ2-2|TRBV2|TRBD1
CASTPRDRVRTGELFF
>TRBJ1-1|TRBV6-2/TRBV6-3|.
CASSYNKNTEAFF
>TRBJ1-1|TRBV29-1|TRBD1
CSVERGQDTEAFF
>TRBJ2-5|TRBV6-5|TRBD2
CASSWEGGPVETQYF
>TRBJ1-2|TRBV9|TRBD1
CASSGDRDGYTF
>TRBJ2-1|TRBV5-5|TRBD2
CASSLGLASYNEQFF
>TRBJ1-6|TRBV27|.
CASSLSGTGGSPLHF
>TRBJ1-5|TRBV6-5|.
CASRSSGNQPQHF
>TRBJ1-4|TRBV5-1|.
CASSLGGPLAAEVEKLFF
>TRBJ2-7|TRBV7-9|.
CASSSTGYNSYEQYF
>TRBJ1-5|TRBV30|.
CAWSGADYNQPQHF
>TRBJ1-5|TRBV5-6|.
CASSLGGTSNQPQHF
>TRBJ2-3|TRBV5-1|.
CASSQESGPTDTQYF
>TRBJ1-2|TRBV15|TRBD1
CATSPGTANYGYTF
>TRBJ2-5|TRBV5-1|TRBD2
CASSLGLAGETQYF